A few counts support the clone carrying this TCR beta chain. Its target is not known. The data were obtained in a study of response to subunit inactivated influenza vaccine. Study-wide findings and caveats: Authors suggested each seasonal flu vaccination may recruit only limited numbers of new T cells.

The length of the CDR3 is 14 residues. V shed 4 bases, J shed 5 bases, and the junction held 6 bases outside the gene matches. CDR1 is LGHDT, CDR2 YNNKEL, per germline (reference sequence). TCRdb fed the RT-PCR reads into MiXCR, producing one record per CDR3 protein. The repertoire holds around 190,000 distinct CDR3 sequences, with approximately 15% as singletons. The sample was CD8+ T cells sorted from PBMCs, taken about 5 days after vaccination. The chain is built from TRBV3-1 and TRBJ2-5, with 8 nucleotides matching TRBD2. This TCR was recovered from a man aged 50 to 59 who received an inactivated influenza vaccine. CDR3 nucleotide sequence: TGTGCCAGCAGCCGTTCGGGAGGGGGGGAGACCCAGTACTTC. Its translation: CASSRSGGGETQYF.